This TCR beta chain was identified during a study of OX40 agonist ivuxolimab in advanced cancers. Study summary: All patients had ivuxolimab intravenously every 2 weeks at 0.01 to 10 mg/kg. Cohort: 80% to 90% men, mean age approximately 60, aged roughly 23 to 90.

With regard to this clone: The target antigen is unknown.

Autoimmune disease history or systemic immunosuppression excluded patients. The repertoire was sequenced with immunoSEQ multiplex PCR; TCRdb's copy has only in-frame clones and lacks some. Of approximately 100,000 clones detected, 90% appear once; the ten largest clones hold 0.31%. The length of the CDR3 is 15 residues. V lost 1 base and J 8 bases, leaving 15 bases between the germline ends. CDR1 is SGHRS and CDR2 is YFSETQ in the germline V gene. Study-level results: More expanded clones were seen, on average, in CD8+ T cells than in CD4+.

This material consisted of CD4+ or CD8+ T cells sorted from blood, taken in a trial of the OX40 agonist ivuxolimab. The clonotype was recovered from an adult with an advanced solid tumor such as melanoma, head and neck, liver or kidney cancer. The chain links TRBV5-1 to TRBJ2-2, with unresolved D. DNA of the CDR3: TGCGCCAGCAGCTTGCAAGGTTCCCCGGGTGGGGAGCTGTTTTTT. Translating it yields CASSLQGSPGGELFF.